The 8 T cell receptor beta chains in this list originate from one sample, sequenced in a study of human T cells and chemical hapten exposure. Time point described: pre-sensitization, week 0. Treatment denoted: therapeutic diphenylcyclopropenone sensitization with weekly scalp DPC. The starting material, unfractionated whole blood, was used for total RNA extraction. One entry per CDR3 protein, called by TCRdb with MiXCR from the RACE reads. The sample lists tens of thousands of distinct CDR3 sequences; approximately 10% were seen once. Sequences were derived from whole blood, sampled in connection with sensitization to the hapten diphenylcyclopropenone (DPC). All receptors derive from a man aged 50 to 60 with alopecia areata. Some clones in this sample may be carry-over from other donors' samples.

The rearrangement links TRBV20-1 to TRBJ2-7; 11 nucleotides match TRBD1. This CDR3 has 14 amino acids. Germline V lookup: CDR1 DFQATT, CDR2 SNEGSKA (reference sequence). The V segment lost 1 base and the J segment 4 bases; nucleotides outside the gene matches: 3. In DNA form, the CDR3 reads TGCAGTGCTAGAGCCGGACAGGGGGCTTACGAGCAGTACTTC. Translation: CSARAGQGAYEQYF.

This clonotype appeared many times. The gene calls are TRBV29-1 and TRBJ1-2; 7 nucleotides match TRBD1. Germline CDR1 reads SQVTM; CDR2 reads ANQGSEA. This CDR3 has 12 amino acids. Losses at the gene ends were 7 bases for V and 3 bases for J; bases not matched to a gene: 5. CDR3 DNA sequence: TGCAGCGGTCACAGGGGAGACTATGGCTACACCTTC. It yields the protein CSGHRGDYGYTF.

This clonotype was counted at least ten times. The V and J genes are TRBV28 and TRBJ1-6, with D unresolved. The CDR3 contains 13 residues. Germline lookup yields CDR1 MDHEN and CDR2 SYDVKM. Trimming shortened V by 8 bases and J by 0 bases, and 5 bases separated the two germline ends. The CDR3 nucleotides are TGTGCCAGCTTCAGCTCCTATAATTCACCCCTCCACTTT. This codes for CASFSSYNSPLHF.

This clonotype came up many times. This sequence joins TRBV7-6 and TRBJ2-1, with a weak D call TRBD1 (5 bases). The CDR3 consists of 16 residues. The germline V and J ends were trimmed by 4 bases and 9 bases, with 22 bases remaining between them. CDR1 and CDR2 (germline): SGHVS, FNYEAQ. This chain's CDR3 is CASSSILGAAAGEQFF. The CDR3 nucleotides are TGTGCCAGCAGCTCCATTCTAGGGGCTGCGGCTGGTGAGCAGTTCTTC.

The table lists this clonotype with many counts. The CDR3 sequence: CASPTSGRATGELFF. The CDR3 region has the DNA TGTGCCAGCCCGACTAGCGGGAGGGCGACCGGGGAGCTGTTTTTT. The chain is built from TRBV18 and TRBJ2-2; 14 bases fit TRBD2. V shed 8 bases, J shed 5 bases, and the junction held 4 bases outside the gene matches. The CDR3 runs to 15 residues. From germline, CDR1 is KGHSH and CDR2 LQKENI.

This clonotype was counted ten times or more. In DNA, the CDR3 is TGCGCCAGCAGCCAGGATTTGGGAAAGGGACTGGCCAAGTTTTTT. Translation gives CASSQDLGKGLAKFF. J is TRBJ1-4 and V is TRBV4-1; D may be TRBD1 (5 bases). The CDR3 loop spans 15 amino acids. Per the germline V gene, CDR1 is MGHRA and CDR2 is YSYEKL. V gave up 3 bases and J gave up 16 bases, with 24 bases separating them.

In its sample, this clonotype was seen a few times. This sequence joins TRBV12-3 or TRBV12-4 and TRBJ2-1; TRBD2 agrees at 9 bases. Trimming cost V 7 bases and J 2 bases; bases outside gene matches: 15. CDR3 length equals 18 residues. Written as DNA, the CDR3 is TGTGCCAGCACCTATCGGTCTAGCGGGATTAAGCCCTACAATGAGCAGTTCTTC. It is translated as CASTYRSSGIKPYNEQFF.

This chain connects TRBV5-1 to TRBJ2-2; D is unclear. Germline lookup yields CDR1 SGHRS and CDR2 YFSETQ. With 4 bases removed from V and 0 bases from J, the gap between germline ends came to 7 bases. The CDR3 is made up of 14 amino acids. CDR3: CASSGRSNTGELFF. In DNA, the CDR3 is TGCGCCAGCAGCGGCAGGTCGAACACCGGGGAGCTGTTTTTT.